This T cell receptor (beta chain) was obtained from a study of cytomegalovirus exposure and HLA in healthy donors. Across the whole study: Previous work identified 100 million or so unique TCR beta sequences from about 179 million T cells. Membership in the Caucasian-associated ancestry cluster was found for 65% to 85% of nearly 400 genotyped donors.

Of note for this clone: The antigen remains unidentified.

Study outcomes and limitations: A later analysis appeared to link common viral pathogens to several of the most significant clusters.

The study ran its PCR with 60 Vbeta and 13 Jbeta primers. The data were produced by immunoSEQ multiplex PCR, yet TCRdb's version contains in-frame clones alone and is incomplete. The sample features roughly 43,000 clones, with under 1.3% in its top ten. Sampled while nominally healthy, donors likely had unrecorded immune exposures. Germline CDR1 MNHNS, CDR2 SASEGT. The CDR3 loop spans 15 amino acids. Trimming cost V 6 bases and J 5 bases, with 20 bases left between them. The clonotype was recovered from a woman aged 40 to 55 in good health and CMV-seronegative. Sample: PBMCs. The chain couples TRBV6-1 to TRBJ2-7, with D possibly being TRBD1 (5 bases). In DNA form, the CDR3 reads TGTGCCAGCAGGAGGACACGGTTAGCTGAGGACGAGCAGTACTTC. Residues: CASRRTRLAEDEQYF.